This T cell receptor (beta chain) was retrieved from a study of CD8+ T cells in alopecia areata. Study-level background: Patients in the treated group were given tofacitinib by mouth, 5 to 10 mg twice a day.

V was pared by 7 bases and J by 6 bases, with 13 bases of the junction left unmatched. The CDR3 contains 16 residues. The germline CDR1 and CDR2 sequences are MNHEY and SMNVEV (reference sequence). A remark on this clone: Its antigen is unidentified.

Treatment indicated: oral pan-JAK inhibitor, 5-10 mg twice daily. Study results and caveats: Lesional scalp displayed greater clonality than normal scalp, most notably in alopecia totalis/universalis.

Reverse transcription of extracted RNA yielded cDNA, which provided the sequencing template. Sequencing used immunoSEQ multiplex PCR; TCRdb keeps in-frame clones, though not all of them. The sample has around 160,000 clones, approximately 57% seen once. The material was CD4+ T cells sorted from blood, obtained at week 24, from a patient treated with tofacitinib. The V call is TRBV27, the J call TRBJ1-5; 9 positions match TRBD1. This receptor was identified in a human donor with alopecia areata. In DNA, the CDR3 is TGTGCCAGCACAAAAAGGGGGGGACAGGGCTTTCAGCCCCAGCATTTT. Translated: CASTKRGGQGFQPQHF.